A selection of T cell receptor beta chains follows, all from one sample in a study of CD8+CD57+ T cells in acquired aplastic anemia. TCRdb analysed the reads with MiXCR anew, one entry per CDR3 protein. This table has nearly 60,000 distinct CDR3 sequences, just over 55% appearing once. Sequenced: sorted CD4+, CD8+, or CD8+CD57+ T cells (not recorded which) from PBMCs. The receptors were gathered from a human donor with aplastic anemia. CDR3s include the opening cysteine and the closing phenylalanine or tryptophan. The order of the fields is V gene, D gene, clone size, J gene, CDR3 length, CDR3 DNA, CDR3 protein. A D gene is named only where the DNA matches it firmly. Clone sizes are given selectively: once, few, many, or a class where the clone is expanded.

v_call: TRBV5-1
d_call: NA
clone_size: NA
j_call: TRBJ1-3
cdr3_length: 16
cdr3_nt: TGCGCCAGCAGCCTAATTAACACTGACTCTGGAAACACCATATATTTT
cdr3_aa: CASSLINTDSGNTIYF

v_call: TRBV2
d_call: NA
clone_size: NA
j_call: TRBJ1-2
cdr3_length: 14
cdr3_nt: TGTGCCAGCAGACTTCCCGGGACATACTATGGCTACACCTTC
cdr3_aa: CASRLPGTYYGYTF

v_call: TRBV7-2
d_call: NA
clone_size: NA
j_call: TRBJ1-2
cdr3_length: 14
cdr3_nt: TGTGCCAGCATCAGGGACCGAATAAAGGAGGGCTACACCTTC
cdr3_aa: CASIRDRIKEGYTF

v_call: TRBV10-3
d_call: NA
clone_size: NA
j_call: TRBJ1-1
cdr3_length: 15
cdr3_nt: TGTGCCATCAGTGACCTACAGGGAATGAACACTGAAGCTTTCTTT
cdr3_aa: CAISDLQGMNTEAFF

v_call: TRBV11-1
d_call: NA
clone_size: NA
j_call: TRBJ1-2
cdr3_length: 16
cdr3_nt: TGTGCCAGCAGTTTAGACCCCTTGGGGGGGGGCTATGGCTACACCTTC
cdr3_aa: CASSLDPLGGGYGYTF

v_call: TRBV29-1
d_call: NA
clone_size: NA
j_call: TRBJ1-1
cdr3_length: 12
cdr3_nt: TGCAGCGCCTGGGAACTGGGCGTTGAGGCTTTCTTT
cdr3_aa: CSAWELGVEAFF

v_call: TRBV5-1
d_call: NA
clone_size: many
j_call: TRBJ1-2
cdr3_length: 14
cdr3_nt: TGCGCCAGCAGCTTGGAGCGGGGGCAGAATGGCTACACCTTC
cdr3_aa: CASSLERGQNGYTF

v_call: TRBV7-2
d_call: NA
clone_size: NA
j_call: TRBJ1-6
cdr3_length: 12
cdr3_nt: TGTGCCAGCACAAGGACGGATTCACCCCTCCACTTT
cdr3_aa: CASTRTDSPLHF

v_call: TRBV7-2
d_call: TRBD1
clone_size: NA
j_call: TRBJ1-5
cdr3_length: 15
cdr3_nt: TGTACCAGCAGCAGCACAGGGGGCGGAAATCAGCCCCAGCATTTT
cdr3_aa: CTSSSTGGGNQPQHF

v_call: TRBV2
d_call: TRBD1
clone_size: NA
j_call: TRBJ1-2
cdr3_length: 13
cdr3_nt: TGTGCCAGCAGGGACAGGAAAAGCGATGGCTACACCTTC
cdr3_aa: CASRDRKSDGYTF

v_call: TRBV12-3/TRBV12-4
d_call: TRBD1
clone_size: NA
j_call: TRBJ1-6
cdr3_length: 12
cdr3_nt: TGTGCCAGCAGGACCGACAGGGGGCCCCTCCACTTT
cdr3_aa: CASRTDRGPLHF

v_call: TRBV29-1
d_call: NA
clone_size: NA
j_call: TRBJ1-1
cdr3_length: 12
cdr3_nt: TGCAGCGTTCGAAGGGCAGGCACTGAAGCTTTCTTT
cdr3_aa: CSVRRAGTEAFF

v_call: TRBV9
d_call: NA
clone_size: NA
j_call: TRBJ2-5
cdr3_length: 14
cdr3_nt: TGTGCCAGCACCAGGGGGACTGGACAAGAGACCCAGTACTTC
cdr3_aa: CASTRGTGQETQYF